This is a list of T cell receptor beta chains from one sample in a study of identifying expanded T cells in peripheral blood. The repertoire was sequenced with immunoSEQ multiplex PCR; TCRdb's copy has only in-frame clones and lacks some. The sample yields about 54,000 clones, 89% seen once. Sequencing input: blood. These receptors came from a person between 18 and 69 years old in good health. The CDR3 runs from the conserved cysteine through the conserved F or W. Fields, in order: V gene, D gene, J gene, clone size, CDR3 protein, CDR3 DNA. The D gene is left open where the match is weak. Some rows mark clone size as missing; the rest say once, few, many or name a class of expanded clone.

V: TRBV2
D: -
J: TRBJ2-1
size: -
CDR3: CASSGAGNEQFF
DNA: TGTGCCAGCAGTGGCGCAGGGAATGAGCAGTTCTTC

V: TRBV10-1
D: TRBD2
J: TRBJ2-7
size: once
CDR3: CASSEYPGLARSYEQYF
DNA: TGCGCCAGCAGTGAGTACCCGGGACTAGCAAGATCCTACGAGCAGTACTTC

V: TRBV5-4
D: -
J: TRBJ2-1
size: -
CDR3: CASSEGAPSYNEQFF
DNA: TGTGCCAGCAGCGAAGGGGCGCCTTCCTACAATGAGCAGTTCTTC

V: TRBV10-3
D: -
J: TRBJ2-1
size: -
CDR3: CAISLTALKGNNEQFF
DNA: TGTGCCATTTCTCTTACTGCACTCAAGGGAAACAATGAGCAGTTCTTC

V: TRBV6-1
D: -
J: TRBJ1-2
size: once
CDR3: CASSEAGGAYGYTF
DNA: TGTGCCAGCAGTGAAGCTGGCGGGGCGTATGGCTACACCTTC

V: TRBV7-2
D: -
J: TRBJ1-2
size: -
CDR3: CASSLLPESTYGYTF
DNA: TGTGCCAGCAGCTTACTTCCGGAGTCAACATATGGCTACACCTTC

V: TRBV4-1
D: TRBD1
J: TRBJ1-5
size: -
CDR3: CASSPRDSFPINQPQHF
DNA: TGCGCCAGCAGCCCCCGGGACAGCTTCCCCATTAATCAGCCCCAGCATTTT

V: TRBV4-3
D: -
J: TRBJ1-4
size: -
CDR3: CASSQDVLGIDLGGNEKLFF
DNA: TGCGCCAGCAGCCAAGATGTTCTGGGGATTGATCTTGGGGGGAATGAAAAACTGTTTTTT

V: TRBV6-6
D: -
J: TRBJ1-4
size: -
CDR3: CASSRRGTTNEKLFF
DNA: TGTGCCAGCAGTCGCCGGGGCACAACTAATGAAAAACTGTTTTTT

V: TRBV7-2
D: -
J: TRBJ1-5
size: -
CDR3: CASSSDKNQPQHF
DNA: TGTGCCAGCAGCTCGGACAAAAATCAGCCCCAGCATTTT

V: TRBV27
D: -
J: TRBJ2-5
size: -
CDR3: CASSSNPPGKETQYF
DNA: TGTGCCAGCAGTTCTAATCCACCGGGTAAAGAGACCCAGTACTTC

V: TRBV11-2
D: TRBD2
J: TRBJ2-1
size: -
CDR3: CASSLSSGRMDNEQFF
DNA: TGTGCCAGCAGCTTGTCTAGCGGGAGAATGGACAATGAGCAGTTCTTC

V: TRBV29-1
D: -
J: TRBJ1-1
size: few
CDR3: CSVEKVLQGTEAFF
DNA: TGCAGCGTTGAAAAGGTGCTTCAGGGTACTGAAGCTTTCTTT

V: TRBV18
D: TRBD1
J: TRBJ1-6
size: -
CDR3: CASSPGATGTGGIGFNSPLHF
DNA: TGTGCCAGCTCACCAGGCGCTACCGGGACAGGGGGCATTGGGTTTAATTCACCCCTCCACTTT

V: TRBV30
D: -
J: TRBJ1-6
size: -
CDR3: CAWSVGRFDSPLHF
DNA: TGTGCCTGGAGTGTAGGAAGGTTTGATTCACCCCTCCACTTT

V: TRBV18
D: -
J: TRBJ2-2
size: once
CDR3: CASSRVNYRELFF
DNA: TGTGCCAGCTCACGAGTGAACTACAGGGAGCTGTTTTTT

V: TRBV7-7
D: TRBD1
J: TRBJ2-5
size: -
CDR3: CASSLDRGGRETQYF
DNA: TGTGCCAGCAGCTTAGACAGGGGTGGAAGAGAGACCCAGTACTTC

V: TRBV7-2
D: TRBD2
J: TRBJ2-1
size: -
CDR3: CASSLTLAGGWQFF
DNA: TGTGCCAGCAGCTTAACACTAGCGGGCGGTTGGCAGTTCTTC

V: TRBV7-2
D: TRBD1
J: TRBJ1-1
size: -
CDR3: CASSSHIGGLAFF
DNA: TGTGCCAGCAGCTCCCATATAGGGGGCTTAGCTTTCTTT

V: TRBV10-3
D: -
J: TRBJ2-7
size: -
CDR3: CAISDPRFSYEQYF
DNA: TGTGCCATCAGTGACCCTCGGTTCTCCTACGAGCAGTACTTC

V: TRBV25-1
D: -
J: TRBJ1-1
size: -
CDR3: CASTPWGSTEAFF
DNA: TGTGCCAGCACCCCTTGGGGGAGCACTGAAGCTTTCTTT

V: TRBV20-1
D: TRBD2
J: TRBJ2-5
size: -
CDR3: CSVAGRETQYF
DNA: TGCAGTGTAGCGGGAAGAGAGACCCAGTACTTC

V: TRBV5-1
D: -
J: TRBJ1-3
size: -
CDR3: CASSSSTGHSGNTIYF
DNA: TGCGCCAGCAGCTCCTCGACAGGACACTCTGGAAACACCATATATTTT

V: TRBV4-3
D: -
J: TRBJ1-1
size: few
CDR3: CASRNRDIPNTEAFF
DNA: TGCGCCAGCAGAAACCGGGACATTCCGAACACTGAAGCTTTCTTT

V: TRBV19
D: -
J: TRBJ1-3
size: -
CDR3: CASSISPISGNTIYF
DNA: TGTGCCAGTAGTATATCGCCGATCTCTGGAAACACCATATATTTT

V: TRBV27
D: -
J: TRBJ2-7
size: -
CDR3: CASSFQAARADSYEQYF
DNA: TGTGCCAGCAGTTTCCAAGCGGCGCGGGCCGACTCCTACGAGCAGTACTTC

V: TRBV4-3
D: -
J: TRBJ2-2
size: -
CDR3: CASSQSRGRGTGELFF
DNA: TGCGCCAGCAGCCAATCACGGGGCAGGGGCACCGGGGAGCTGTTTTTT

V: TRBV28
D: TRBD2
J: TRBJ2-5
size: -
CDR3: CASSPGLAGETQYF
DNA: TGTGCCAGCAGTCCGGGACTAGCGGGAGAGACCCAGTACTTC

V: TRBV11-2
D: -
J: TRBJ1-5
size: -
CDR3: CASSLEYGGDQPQHF
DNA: TGTGCCAGCAGCTTAGAATATGGCGGGGATCAGCCCCAGCATTTT

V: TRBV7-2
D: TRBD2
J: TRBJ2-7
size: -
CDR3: CASSLELAGTYEQYF
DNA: TGTGCCAGCAGCTTAGAACTAGCGGGAACGTACGAGCAGTACTTC

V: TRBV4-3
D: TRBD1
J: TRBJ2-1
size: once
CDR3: CASSQGRGGQGNRNEQFF
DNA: TGCGCCAGCAGCCAGGGGAGAGGGGGACAGGGTAATCGGAATGAGCAGTTCTTC

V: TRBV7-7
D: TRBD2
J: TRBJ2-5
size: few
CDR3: CASSRGVQETQYF
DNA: TGTGCTAGCAGCCGGGGGGTCCAAGAGACCCAGTACTTC